Listed here are 15 T cell receptor beta chains from one sample, sequenced in a study of CD4 T cells in relation to SARS-CoV-2 and coronaviruses. The table came from immunoSEQ multiplex PCR; TCRdb's copy has only in-frame clones and leaves some out. The sample has roughly 18,000 clones; more than 75% are singletons. Before the COVID-19 pandemic, during about 2010-2018, CD4+ T cells were taken from unexposed donors. CD4+ T cells were isolated from the cells after 10 days of culture. Their antigens remain unidentified. Sequencing was performed on CD4+ T cells from PBMCs, cultured in vitro. All receptors derive from a human donor in good health.

The chain is built from TRBV5-3 and TRBJ2-7, with D possibly TRBD2 on 6 matching bases. TRBV5-3 belongs to the ORF category, with a function that is uncertain. The germline V and J ends were trimmed by 0 bases and 2 bases, with 12 bases remaining between them. The CDR3 contains 15 residues. The CDR3 spells CARSLVGGVTYEQYF. The CDR3 coding sequence is TGTGCCAGAAGCTTGGTAGGCGGGGTAACCTACGAGCAGTACTTC.

This sequence joins TRBV7-2 and TRBJ2-7; a weak D match, TRBD2 (6 bases). V was cut by 5 bases and J by 5 bases, with 19 bases left in between. Germline CDR1 is SGHTA and CDR2 is FQGNSA. CDR3 size: 15 residues. DNA for the CDR3: TGTGCCAGCAGCCAACGCGTTGGCGGGATAAACGAGCAGTACTTC. Protein: CASSQRVGGINEQYF.

The chain joins TRBV30 to TRBJ1-2, with a possible D match to TRBD1 (5 bases). Germline CDR1 is GTSNPN and CDR2 is SVGIG (reference sequence). This CDR3 has 13 amino acids. Between the trimmed V and J ends, which lost 5 bases and 7 bases, there was a span of 17 bases. The CDR3 nucleotides read TGTGCCTGGCTCGGGACCTTAGTCGGTGGCTACACCTTC. This codes for CAWLGTLVGGYTF.

The V and J genes are TRBV7-8 and TRBJ2-7; 7 bases map to TRBD2. J gave up 2 bases and V 0 bases, and 10 bases lay outside the gene matches. Germline V CDR1 and CDR2: SGHVS, FQNEAQ. This CDR3 is 17 amino acids long. The CDR3 DNA reads TGTGCCAGCAGCTTAGCGGTTTGGGGGAGGGAGCCCTACGAGCAGTACTTC. It specifies CASSLAVWGREPYEQYF.

J is TRBJ2-5 and V is TRBV24-1; TRBD1 agrees at 8 bases. The CDR3 contains 14 residues. The V and J ends lost 3 bases and 3 bases, in that order; junction bases with no gene match: 2. Germline V CDR1 and CDR2: KGHDR, SFDVKD. CDR3 loop: CATSDTTGEETQYF. In DNA form, the CDR3 reads TGTGCCACCAGTGATACGACAGGGGAAGAGACCCAGTACTTC.

This rearrangement joins TRBV11-2 to TRBJ1-3; D call uncertain. CDR3 size: 16 residues. V lost 6 bases to trimming and J lost 0 bases, with 15 bases between them. CDR1 is SGHAT and CDR2 is FQNNGV in the germline V gene. The CDR3 region is CASRNQRIISGNTIYF. In DNA form, the CDR3 reads TGTGCCAGCAGGAACCAGCGGATCATCTCTGGAAACACCATATATTTT.

The chain links TRBV6-5 to TRBJ1-6; D is unclear. V shed 5 bases and J shed 9 bases, with 17 bases lying between them. CDR3 length equals 15 residues. Germline lookup yields CDR1 MNHEY and CDR2 SVGAGI. The CDR3 is CASSPLRRVSSPLHF. The CDR3, as DNA: TGTGCCAGCAGTCCACTCAGAAGGGTAAGTTCACCCCTCCACTTT.

The rearrangement joins TRBV19 to TRBJ2-7; D ambiguous. CDR1 LNHDA and CDR2 SQIVND come from the germline V gene (reference sequence). Trimming pared 5 bases from V and 4 bases from J, leaving 18 bases between. This CDR3 has 15 amino acids. CDR3 bases: TGTGCCAGTAGTCCGGCTAGGAACGGGCTTTACGAGCAGTACTTC. Translation gives CASSPARNGLYEQYF.

V and J are TRBV7-2 and TRBJ2-7; either TRBD1 or TRBD2 may supply D (6 bases each). V was trimmed by 1 base and J by 8 bases, leaving 21 bases between them. This CDR3 is 16 amino acids long. Germline CDR1 reads SGHTA; CDR2 reads FQGNSA. The CDR3: CASSLGPAEGVIQQYF. The CDR3 region has the DNA TGTGCCAGCAGCTTAGGACCAGCGGAGGGGGTAATACAGCAGTACTTC.

As DNA, the CDR3 is TGTGCCAGCAGTGAGTGGGATAACACTGAAGCTTTCTTT. It is translated as CASSEWDNTEAFF. The genes are TRBV6-1 and TRBJ1-1; unclear D gene. The CDR3 is made up of 13 amino acids. Per the germline V gene, CDR1 is MNHNS and CDR2 is SASEGT. V was cut by 3 bases and J by 2 bases, with 7 bases left in between.

The chain has TRBV25-1 and TRBJ2-2; D ambiguous. Trimming cost V 3 bases and J 3 bases, with 5 bases left between them. Germline loops: CDR1 MGHDK, CDR2 SYGVNS. The CDR3 totals 13 residues. The CDR3 here is CASSERDTGELFF. In DNA form, the CDR3 reads TGTGCCAGCAGTGAGAGAGACACCGGGGAGCTGTTTTTT.

The chain recombines TRBV10-3 with TRBJ2-4; the match to TRBD1 covers 9 bases. The CDR3 sequence is 16 residues long. V shed 0 bases and J 8 bases; nucleotides not matched to a gene: 8. The germline CDR1 and CDR2 sequences are ENHRY and SYGVKD. CDR3 protein: CAISESSGTGNDIQYF. The DNA for the CDR3 is TGTGCCATCAGTGAGTCTTCCGGGACAGGGAACGACATTCAGTACTTC.

The gene calls are TRBV10-1 and TRBJ1-5; D is unresolved. V was pared by 0 bases and J by 6 bases, with 3 bases between. The CDR3 extends over 12 amino acids. CDR1 and CDR2 (germline): WNHNN, SYGVQD (reference sequence). The CDR3 sequence: CASSESGQPQHF. The CDR3 DNA reads TGCGCCAGCAGTGAGTCGGGTCAGCCCCAGCATTTT.

The chain recombines TRBV19 with TRBJ2-1; D gene unclear. This CDR3 has 13 residues. The germline V and J ends were trimmed by 3 bases and 7 bases, with 10 bases remaining between them. The germline CDR1 and CDR2 sequences are LNHDA and SQIVND (reference sequence). CDR3 protein: CASSIRPWNEQFF. CDR3 nucleotide sequence: TGTGCCAGTAGTATTAGACCGTGGAATGAGCAGTTCTTC.

The chain is built from TRBV19 and TRBJ1-5; TRBD1 aligns across 8 bases. Germline values: CDR1 LNHDA, CDR2 SQIVND (reference sequence). The length of the CDR3 is 17 residues. The J segment lost 5 bases and the V segment lost 3 bases, leaving 12 bases of the junction unmatched. CDR3 DNA: TGTGCCAGTAGTATTCCTCACTTTGACAGGGGTGATCAGCCCCAGCATTTT. It codes for CASSIPHFDRGDQPQHF.